Here is one TCR beta chain with its context. This sample was included in a study of blood T cell repertoires in COVID-19. Study overall: The study drew acute and convalescent COVID-19 samples from the United States, Italy and Spain.

CDR1 is LGHNA and CDR2 is YNFKEQ in the germline V gene. CDR3 length: 16 amino acids. After removal of 4 bases from V and 1 base from J, the junction contained 8 bases not matched to a gene. TCRdb's table, derived via immunoSEQ multiplex PCR, lists solely in-frame clones and lacks some. The sample lists 150,000 to 160,000 clones; approximately 83% were seen once. This sequence was found in a woman aged 60 to 75 with COVID-19, enrolled during active disease. V usage is TRBV4-2 and J usage is TRBJ2-5; TRBD2 matches 8 bases. The sequencing input was peripheral blood. CDR3 nucleotide sequence: TGTGCCAGCAGCCTTAACCGACTAGCGCCCCAAGAGACCCAGTACTTC. Translating gives CASSLNRLAPQETQYF.